These 20 T cell receptor beta chains originate from one sample sequenced in a study of blood T cell repertoires in COVID-19. Some clones are missing from TCRdb's copy, which holds only in-frame ones; the method was immunoSEQ multiplex PCR. The sample lists 180,000 or so clones, 80% to 90% occurring once. Sequenced material: peripheral blood. The receptors derive from a man in his sixties with acute or convalescent COVID-19.

V gene TRBV28 combines with J gene TRBJ2-5; D might be TRBD1 (6 bases). Per germline, CDR1 MDHEN and CDR2 SYDVKM. The CDR3 has 12 amino acids. The V and J ends lost 6 bases and 10 bases respectively, with 15 bases between them. The DNA of the CDR3 is TGTGCCAGCAGAATAAACCAGGGGATCCAGTACTTC. Its translation: CASRINQGIQYF.

The chain employs TRBV6-6 and TRBJ2-2; 10 nucleotides align to TRBD2. Germline trimming cut 5 bases from V and 7 bases from J; bases unmatched to any gene: 19. Germline V gene data show CDR1 as MNHNY and CDR2 as SVGAGI (reference sequence). The CDR3 spans 19 residues. Here the CDR3 DNA reads TGTGCCAGCAGTCCTCCGGGACTAGCGACCGGGGCTAGAGGCGGGGAGCTGTTTTTT. It yields the protein CASSPPGLATGARGGELFF.

V gene TRBV7-8 combines with J gene TRBJ2-1; D remains unclear. The germline V gene encodes CDR1 SGHVS and CDR2 FQNEAQ. The length of the CDR3 is 15 residues. V was shortened by 3 bases and J by 8 bases, with 17 bases between the two germline ends. CDR3 in DNA: TGTGCCAGCAGCTTTCGTCGTGGCTTAAACGATGAGCAGTTCTTC. Its protein product is CASSFRRGLNDEQFF.

V is TRBV7-6 and J is TRBJ1-4; D is undetermined. CDR1 and CDR2 from the germline V gene are SGHVS and FNYEAQ. The length of the CDR3 is 15 residues. With 1 base removed from V and 1 base from J, the gap between germline ends came to 7 bases. CDR3 protein: CASSLDAGTNEKLFF. The CDR3 bases are TGTGCCAGCAGCTTAGATGCAGGAACTAATGAAAAACTGTTTTTT.

V and J are TRBV5-1 and TRBJ1-3; no reliable D call. Looked up from germline, CDR1 is SGHRS and CDR2 is YFSETQ. CDR3 length: 16 residues. With 7 bases removed from V and 0 bases from J, the gap between germline ends came to 17 bases. CDR3: CASGESPGASGNTIYF. The DNA for the CDR3 is TGCGCCAGCGGAGAAAGCCCGGGAGCCTCTGGAAACACCATATATTTT.

The table lists this clone with a few counts. CDR3: CASSGPPPSYEQYF. In nucleotides, the CDR3 is TGTGCCAGCAGTGGGCCACCCCCAAGCTACGAGCAGTACTTC. The chain links TRBV2 to TRBJ2-7; D is undetermined. V was pared by 4 bases and J by 3 bases, with 13 bases between. There are 14 residues in the CDR3. Germline CDR1 and CDR2: SNHLY and FYNNEI.

V is TRBV2 and J is TRBJ1-4; D uncertain. V was pared by 5 bases and J by 7 bases, with 17 bases between. The CDR3 is 15 residues long. Germline lookup yields CDR1 SNHLY and CDR2 FYNNEI. The CDR3 protein is CASSPGDSRGEKLFF. CDR3 bases: TGTGCCAGCAGTCCCGGGGATTCACGGGGTGAAAAACTGTTTTTT.

V is TRBV28 and J is TRBJ2-3; TRBD2 agrees at 7 bases. The CDR3 totals 16 residues. CDR1 is MDHEN and CDR2 is SYDVKM in the germline V gene. V lost 3 bases and J lost 1; bases outside the gene matches: 7. CDR3 residues: CASSLAGAGGTDTQYF. For the CDR3, the DNA is TGTGCCAGCAGTTTGGCCGGGGCGGGAGGCACAGATACGCAGTATTTT.

The chain has TRBV14 and TRBJ2-3, with D perhaps matching TRBD2 (6 bases). V was pared by 4 bases and J by 5 bases, with 19 bases between. From germline, CDR1 is SGHDN and CDR2 FVKESK. The CDR3 sequence is 16 residues long. The CDR3 region has the DNA TGTGCCAGCAGCCCCCTAGGTGAGAGGGGAGGAGATACGCAGTATTTT. It is translated as CASSPLGERGGDTQYF.

The chain recombines TRBV11-2 with TRBJ1-1; D remains ambiguous. In germline, CDR1 is SGHAT, CDR2 FQNNGV. Deletions cut 6 bases from V and 1 base from J, with 9 bases between. The CDR3 length is 13 residues. CDR3 bases: TGTGCCAGCAGTTATCAGGAGAACACTGAAGCTTTCTTT. Protein: CASSYQENTEAFF.

This chain joins TRBV29-1 and TRBJ2-7, with 10 bases identical to TRBD1. Unmatched junction bases numbered 0, after V lost 4 bases and J lost 3 bases. Germline V gives CDR1 SQVTM, CDR2 ANQGSEA. The CDR3 extends over 12 amino acids. Written as DNA, the CDR3 is TGCAGCGTTGGGGACAGGGGCTACGAGCAGTACTTC. It is translated as CSVGDRGYEQYF.

The V gene is TRBV6-5, the J gene TRBJ2-1, with a possible D match to TRBD1 (6 bases). With 0 bases removed from V and 5 bases from J, the gap between germline ends came to 11 bases. Germline V gene data show CDR1 as MNHEY and CDR2 as SVGAGI. This CDR3 has 15 residues. CDR3 bases: TGTGCCAGCAGTTACTCGGGAACAGGGCACAATGAGCAGTTCTTC. This translates into CASSYSGTGHNEQFF.

The chain carries TRBV6-5 and TRBJ2-7, with D possibly TRBD2 on 7 matching bases. Germline CDR1 is MNHEY and CDR2 is SVGAGI. The germline V and J ends were trimmed by 7 bases and 2 bases, with 18 bases remaining between them. This CDR3 region has 15 residues. The chain's CDR3 is CASMVGGLTTYEQYF. CDR3 nucleotide sequence: TGTGCCAGCATGGTGGGGGGGCTTACCACCTACGAGCAGTACTTC.

This chain joins TRBV19 and TRBJ1-1, with a possible D match to TRBD1 (6 bases). V lost 5 bases to trimming and J lost 3 bases, with 13 bases between them. The CDR3 sequence is 14 residues long. Germline V lookup: CDR1 LNHDA, CDR2 SQIVND (reference sequence). In nucleotides, the CDR3 is TGTGCCAGTAGTTTCCGGGACACTTACACTGAAGCTTTCTTT. Amino acid sequence: CASSFRDTYTEAFF.

This clone was detected only a few times. CDR3 in amino acids: CASQLRAGVNTEAFF. In DNA, the CDR3 is TGTGCCTCTCAACTGAGGGCTGGGGTGAACACTGAAGCTTTCTTT. V usage is TRBV2 and J usage is TRBJ1-1; no clear D. V lost 11 bases and J 0 bases, leaving 19 bases between the germline ends. Germline CDR1 reads SNHLY; CDR2 reads FYNNEI. This CDR3 spans 15 amino acids.

The chain couples TRBV28 to TRBJ1-5; D unresolved. CDR3 size: 11 residues. Per the germline V gene, CDR1 is MDHEN and CDR2 is SYDVKM. V dropped 6 bases and J dropped 8 bases, with 8 bases sitting between them. CDR3 protein: CASRETEPQHF. The CDR3 DNA reads as TGTGCCAGCAGGGAGACTGAGCCCCAGCATTTT.

J is TRBJ2-1 and V is TRBV30, with D perhaps matching TRBD2 (5 bases). CDR1 is GTSNPN, CDR2 SVGIG, per germline (reference sequence). V gave up 3 bases and J gave up 0 bases, with 9 bases separating them. The CDR3 sequence is 14 residues long. DNA of the CDR3: TGTGCCTGGAGAGAACTAGGCTCCTACAATGAGCAGTTCTTC. Encoded protein: CAWRELGSYNEQFF.

The rearrangement joins TRBV27 to TRBJ2-1; a possible D gene is TRBD2 (6 bases). Germline loops: CDR1 MNHEY, CDR2 SMNVEV (reference sequence). The ends were cut back, 5 bases at V and 1 base at J, with 18 bases in the middle. This CDR3 is 17 amino acids long. Written as DNA, the CDR3 is TGTGCCAGCAGTCAAGCCGCGGGAAGGAGGTCCTACAATGAGCAGTTCTTC. Amino acid sequence: CASSQAAGRRSYNEQFF.

The CDR3 nucleotides read TGTGCCAGCAGTTTGGAGGCAGGCCGGGGACTGTTTTTT. Protein: CASSLEAGRGLFF. The chain recombines TRBV28 with TRBJ1-4; D is unclear. The CDR3 loop spans 13 amino acids. From germline, CDR1 is MDHEN and CDR2 SYDVKM. Deletions cut 3 bases from V and 13 bases from J, with 15 bases between. Using reference TRBV28 and TRBJ1-4 for the parts outside the CDR3, the full variable domain is DVKVTQSSRYLVKRTGEKVFLECVQDMDHENMFWYRQDPGLGLRLIYFSYDVKMKEKGDIPEGYSVSREKKERFSLILESASTNQTSMYLCASSLEAGRGLFFGSGTQLSVL.

The chain recombines TRBV7-8 with TRBJ2-1; D is uncertain. Germline lookup yields CDR1 SGHVS and CDR2 FQNEAQ. The CDR3 runs 13 residues. Deletions cut 4 bases from V and 7 bases from J, with 11 bases between. As DNA, the CDR3 is TGTGCCAGCAGCTCCGACGGGTTAAATGAGCAGTTCTTC. As protein: CASSSDGLNEQFF.